This T cell receptor beta chain appears in the sequencing data of a study of cytomegalovirus exposure and HLA in healthy donors. Overall study results and limits: The productive fraction for most TCR beta V segments was about 90% or about 30% in an earlier analysis. Later analysis identified a missense DCLRE1C variant that was linked to TCR beta V- and J-gene trimming. HLA alleles showed associations with some 17,000 TCR beta sequences in a later analysis, at a 0.05 false discovery rate.

In germline, CDR1 is SGDLS, CDR2 YYNGEE. The CDR3 totals 13 residues. Trimming removed 2 bases at V and 0 bases at J, with 5 bases between. As for this clone: Its specificity is not known.

The PCR employed 60 Vbeta primers together with 13 Jbeta primers. TCRdb's table, derived via immunoSEQ multiplex PCR, lists solely in-frame clones and lacks some. The data hold 95,000 to 150,000 clones, with approximately 80% observed a single time. The material sequenced was PBMCs. The rearrangement links TRBV9 to TRBJ1-1; D uncertain. The receptor's source is a man in his forties or fifties in good health and CMV-seronegative. CDR3 protein: CASSVQMNTEAFF. For the CDR3, the DNA is TGTGCCAGCAGCGTTCAAATGAACACTGAAGCTTTCTTT.